The following is a T cell receptor beta chain sequence with its context. This clonotype has more than one count but fewer than ten. Its antigen has not been determined. No qualities accompany the bases; no much larger clone lies one base away. The sample is drawn from a study of blood T cells in healthy people across ages (dated by TCRdb to between 2014 and 2017). With respect to the entire study: Template switching captured roughly one uniquely barcoded TCR beta cDNA molecule per two T cells in model experiments. Age-related changes in TCR beta repertoire diversity were measured in the study by deep sequencing normalized with unique cDNA molecular identifiers. Four age groups were formed from the donors: young (average approximately 16 years), middle-aged (around 41), aged (over 55) and long-lived (approximately 78). The study analyzed two additional independent replicas of 1 million unique cDNA reads from the same blood draw for two donors, one aged 18 to 30 and one aged 80 or older. The paper's findings and limits, for the study overall: Total diversity estimates from one million sequenced T cells were considered lower bounds and underestimates. Conclusive comparison of naive and antigen-experienced compartments was prevented by the profiling of bulk unsorted PBMCs. Compared with the aged group, more naive CD4+ T cells, fewer expanded clones and increased TCR diversity were shown by the long-lived group, suggesting age selection. Donor CMV infection status was unknown, potentially confounding age-related changes in expanded clonotypes. The percentage of naive T cells measured by flow cytometry correlated strongly with observed TCR beta diversity. Observed TCR beta diversity per million T cells fell roughly linearly with age, and a significant reduction was already apparent by age approximately 41.

Libraries were made using 5' RACE. Sequenced using an Illumina HiSeq 2500. A second roughly 6 to 11 cycle PCR used a sample-barcoded 5' primer and a J-beta primer mix. A unique molecular identifier was introduced onto each TCR beta cDNA molecule by a template-switch 5' adaptor carrying 12 random nucleotides. At least 2.5 million CDR3-containing paired-end reads were obtained from each sample. The Mint cDNA synthesis kit, primed by a TRBC-specific oligonucleotide, was used to synthesize first-strand cDNA from all RNA. After uracil-DNA glycosylase treatment, a first 18-cycle PCR used universal primers M1SS and BC2_uni_R on all cDNA. In the authors' own workflow: Each sample was normalized by randomly selecting 1 million high-quality reads, each carrying a distinct molecular identifier. Instead of being binned into consensus sequences, reads with shared molecular identifiers were discarded. MiTCR, with a Q25 quality threshold and the strictest error-elimination algorithm, was used for CDR3 identification, clonotype clustering and error correction. A nonparametric unseen species model with Euler transformation was used to estimate lower-bound total TCR beta diversity. The raw public data were reprocessed by TCRdb itself: fastp quality trimming at Q25, MiXCR clonotype calling, in-frame beta chains only. Every distinct CDR3 protein forms one entry, paired with its most common genes and DNA. None of the V and J calls come from the authors' own analysis; TCRdb made them. The sample table lists fewer than 800,000 distinct CDR3 sequences, approximately 25% of them with a count of one. The ten largest account for under 10% of the sample.

Systemically healthy Caucasian individuals from Russia, over 30 in total and aged roughly 6 to 95 years, were included as donors. Each donor gave 8 to 10 milliliters of peripheral blood, drawn into EDTA-treated Vacutainer tubes. Ficoll-Paque density-gradient centrifugation was used to isolate PBMCs, with at least 6 million obtained per sample. Total RNA was extracted from PBMCs with Trizol reagent, with at least 6 micrograms obtained per sample. The percentages of naive CD45RAhigh/CD27high T cells were determined by flow cytometry on a PBMC aliquot from every donor. V is reduced by 1 base and J by 5 bases, leaving a spacing of 10 bases between them. CDR1 SGHTA and CDR2 FQGNSA are derived from the germline V gene. The CDR3 runs 14 amino acids, cysteine and phenylalanine included. CDR3 DNA is the only sequence kept; it has 42 bases, read in frame from the first base. In addition, the sample was reused for a study of T cells of mothers and their children. The second paper further reports: Nine systemically healthy Caucasian individuals served as donors, namely three mothers together with their six children. cDNA synthesis used all of the extracted RNA, with around 1.6 ug of RNA in each 15 ul reaction. In the second PCR, the M1S primer introduced both the sample barcodes and 2-4 random nucleotides. Each mother yielded over 9 million TCR beta CDR3 reads and each child 3 million to 3.5 million reads. Thymic selection similarly shapes TCR recombination output in related and unrelated pairs, with minor effect from inherited differences. Normalized repertoire overlap was always slightly but never significantly higher in related than unrelated mother-child pairs. Persistent microchimeric T cell clones were not detected, at a sensitivity of approximately 100 clones per million clonotypes. To look for features that set related mother-child pairs apart from unrelated individuals, the researchers ran deep NGS to compare the TCR beta repertoires of mothers and children. Mothers averaged roughly 36 +/- 4 years of age and children averaged 11 +/- 4 years. After adapters were ligated using NEBNext reagents, the libraries underwent 100+100 nt paired-end sequencing on an Illumina HiSeq 2000. To prevent cross-contamination, the mother and child libraries were prepared one month apart and sequenced in separate runs. Between about 500,000 and 2,300,000 distinct TCR beta clonotypes were identified per donor. Naive TCR beta clonotypes were estimated from low-frequency clonotypes matched to each donor's FACS-determined naive share, without sorting.

The sequence links TRBV7-2 to TRBJ2-3; no D gene can be assigned with confidence. The sample consisted of blood. The sequence was obtained from a boy under 18 in good health. The bases are TGTGCCAGCAGCTTAGGGCCCCTCAGAGATACGCAGTATTTT. This yields the protein CASSLGPLRDTQYF.